This entry is about one T cell receptor (beta chain). Its matching antigen is unknown. The data are from a study of cytomegalovirus exposure and HLA in healthy donors. PCR was performed using 60 Vbeta and 13 Jbeta primers. The assay was immunoSEQ multiplex PCR, and TCRdb's table has in-frame clones only and misses some. This sample has approximately 220,000 clones, with about 75% found just once. Study observations and caveats: Rarity characterized most TCR sequences, yet some public TCRs appeared in many donors. Several of the most significant clusters appeared linked to common viral pathogens, based on a later analysis. Using a false discovery rate of 0.05, a later analysis showed that 15,000 to 20,000 TCR beta sequences were associated with HLA alleles. Upon later analysis, HLA-associated TCR beta chains proved more clonally expanded than other, equally common chains.

The sequenced sample consisted of PBMCs. This clonotype was sampled from a woman under 40 in good health and CMV-seronegative.

The CDR3 here is CASSRDRPMNTEAFF. The CDR3 nucleotides read TGTGCCAGCAGCCGGGACAGACCTATGAACACTGAAGCTTTCTTT. The gene calls are TRBV27 and TRBJ1-1; 7 bases line up with TRBD1. CDR3 length: 15 amino acids. V trimming: 6 bases; J trimming: 0 bases; junction bases outside the gene matches: 7. In germline, CDR1 is MNHEY, CDR2 SMNVEV (reference sequence).